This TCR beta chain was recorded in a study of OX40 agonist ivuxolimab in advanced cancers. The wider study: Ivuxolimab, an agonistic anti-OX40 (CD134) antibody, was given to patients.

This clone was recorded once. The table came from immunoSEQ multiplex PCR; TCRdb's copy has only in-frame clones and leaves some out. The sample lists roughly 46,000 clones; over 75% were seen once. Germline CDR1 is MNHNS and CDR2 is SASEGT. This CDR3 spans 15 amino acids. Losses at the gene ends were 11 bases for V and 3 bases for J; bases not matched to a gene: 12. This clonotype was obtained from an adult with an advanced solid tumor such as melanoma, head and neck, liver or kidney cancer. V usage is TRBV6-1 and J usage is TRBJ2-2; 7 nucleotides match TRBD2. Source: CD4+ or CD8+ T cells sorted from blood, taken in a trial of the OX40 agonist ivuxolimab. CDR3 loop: CASPMGGGDTGELFF. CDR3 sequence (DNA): TGTGCCTCACCGATGGGCGGGGGAGACACCGGGGAGCTGTTTTTT.